The clone carrying this TCR beta chain was detected only once. The antigen is not known. This sample is part of a study of stem cell transplantation in POMP-related autoinflammatory disease. Across the whole study: Defective thymoproteasomes were hypothesized to impair CD8+ T-cell positive selection. Before transplant: CD4+ naive skewing, low CD8+ proportions, reduced cytokine secretion.

Some clones are missing from TCRdb's copy, which holds only in-frame ones; the method was immunoSEQ multiplex PCR. The sample yields about 8,000 clones, about nine tenths seen once. PRAID combined immunodeficiency and autoinflammation. The CDR3 contains 16 residues. Per the germline V gene, CDR1 is SGHVS and CDR2 is FNYEAQ. With V trimmed by 2 bases and J by 5 bases, 5 bases remained unmatched. General study results and limits: Across all analyzed T-cell subsets, patients with PRAID tended toward reduced diversity and increased clonality. In PRAID patients, the number of distinct TRB V-J gene pairings was restricted.

V and J are TRBV7-6 and TRBJ2-3, with TRBD2 matching 12 bases. The clonotype originates from a human donor with POMP-related autoinflammation and immune dysregulation (PRAID). The input for sequencing was CD8+ T cells from PBMCs, taken before stem cell transplantation. The CDR3 here is CASSLWSSGGEDTQYF. CDR3 in DNA: TGTGCCAGCAGCTTATGGTCTAGCGGGGGGGAAGATACGCAGTATTTT.